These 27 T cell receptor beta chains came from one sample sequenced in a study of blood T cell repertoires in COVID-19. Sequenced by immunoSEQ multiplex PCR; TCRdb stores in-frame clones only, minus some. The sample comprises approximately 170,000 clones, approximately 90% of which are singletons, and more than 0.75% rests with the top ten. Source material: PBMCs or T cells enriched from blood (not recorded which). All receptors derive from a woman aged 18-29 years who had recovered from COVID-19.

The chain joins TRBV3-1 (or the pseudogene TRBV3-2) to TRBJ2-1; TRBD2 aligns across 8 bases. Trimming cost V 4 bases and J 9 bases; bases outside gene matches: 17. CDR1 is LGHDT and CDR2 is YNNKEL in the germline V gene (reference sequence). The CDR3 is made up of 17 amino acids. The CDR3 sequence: CASSPFPPGLVESEQFF. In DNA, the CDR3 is TGTGCCAGCAGCCCTTTCCCCCCGGGACTAGTAGAGAGTGAGCAGTTCTTC.

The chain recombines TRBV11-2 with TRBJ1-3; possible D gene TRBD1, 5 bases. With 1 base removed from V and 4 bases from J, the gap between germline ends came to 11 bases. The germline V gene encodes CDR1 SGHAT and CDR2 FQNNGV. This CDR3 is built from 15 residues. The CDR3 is CASSLAPGIGNTIYF. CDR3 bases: TGTGCCAGCAGCTTAGCCCCAGGGATAGGAAACACCATATATTTT. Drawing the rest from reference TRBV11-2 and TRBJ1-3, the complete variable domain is EAGVAQSPRYKIIEKRQSVAFWCNPISGHATLYWYQQILGQGPKLLIQFQNNGVVDDSQLPKDRFSAERLKGVDSTLKIQPAKLEDSAVYLCASSLAPGIGNTIYFGEGSWLTVV.

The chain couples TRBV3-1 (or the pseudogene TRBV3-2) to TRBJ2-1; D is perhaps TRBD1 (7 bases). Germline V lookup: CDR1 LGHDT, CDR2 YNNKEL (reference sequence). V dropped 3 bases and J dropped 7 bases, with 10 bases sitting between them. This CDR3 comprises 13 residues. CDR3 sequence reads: CASSHSGGNEQFF. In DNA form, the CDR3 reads TGTGCCAGCAGCCACTCAGGGGGGAATGAGCAGTTCTTC.

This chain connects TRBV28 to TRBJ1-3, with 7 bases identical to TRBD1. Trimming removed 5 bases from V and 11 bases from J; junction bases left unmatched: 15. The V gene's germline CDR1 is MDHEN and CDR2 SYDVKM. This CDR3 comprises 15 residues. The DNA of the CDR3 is TGTGCCAGCAGTCTGATACCGGGACAGAGAGTCCCCATATATTTT. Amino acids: CASSLIPGQRVPIYF.

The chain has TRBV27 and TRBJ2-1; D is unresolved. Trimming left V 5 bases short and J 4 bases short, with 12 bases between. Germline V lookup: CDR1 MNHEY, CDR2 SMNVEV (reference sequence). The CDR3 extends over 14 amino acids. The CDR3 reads CASSAGSAYNEQFF. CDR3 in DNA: TGTGCCAGCAGTGCCGGGTCGGCATACAATGAGCAGTTCTTC.

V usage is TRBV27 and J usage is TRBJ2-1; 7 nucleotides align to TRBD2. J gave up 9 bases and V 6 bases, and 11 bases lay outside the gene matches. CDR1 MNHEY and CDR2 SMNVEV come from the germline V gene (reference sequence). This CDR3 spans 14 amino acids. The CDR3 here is CASRPGLNVAEQFF. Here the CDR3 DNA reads TGTGCCAGCAGACCGGGACTAAATGTTGCTGAGCAGTTCTTC.

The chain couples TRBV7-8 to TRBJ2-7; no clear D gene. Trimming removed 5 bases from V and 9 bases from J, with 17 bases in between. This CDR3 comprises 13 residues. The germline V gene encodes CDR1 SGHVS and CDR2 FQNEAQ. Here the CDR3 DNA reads TGTGCCAGCAGCCCCGGGTCGGCTCTCGGGCAGTACTTC. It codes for CASSPGSALGQYF.

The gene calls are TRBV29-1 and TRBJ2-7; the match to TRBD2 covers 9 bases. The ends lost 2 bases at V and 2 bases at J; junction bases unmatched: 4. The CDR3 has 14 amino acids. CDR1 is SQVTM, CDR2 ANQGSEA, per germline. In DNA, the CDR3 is TGCAGCGTTGAATCGGCGGGAGGGCCCTACGAGCAGTACTTC. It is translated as CSVESAGGPYEQYF.

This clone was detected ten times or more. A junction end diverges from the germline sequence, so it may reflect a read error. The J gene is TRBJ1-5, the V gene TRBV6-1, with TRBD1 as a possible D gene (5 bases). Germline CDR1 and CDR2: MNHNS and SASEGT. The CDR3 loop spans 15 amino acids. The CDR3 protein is CASIEGYRGGQPQHF. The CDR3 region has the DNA TGTGCCAGCATTGAAGGGTACCGGGGGGGTCAGCCCCAGCATTTT.

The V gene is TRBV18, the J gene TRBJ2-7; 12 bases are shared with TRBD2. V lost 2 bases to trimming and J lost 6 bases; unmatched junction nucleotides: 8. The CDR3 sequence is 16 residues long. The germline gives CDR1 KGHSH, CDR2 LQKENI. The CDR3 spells CASSPIAPSGRGEQYF. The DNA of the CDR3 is TGTGCCAGCTCACCAATCGCTCCTAGCGGGAGGGGCGAGCAGTACTTC.

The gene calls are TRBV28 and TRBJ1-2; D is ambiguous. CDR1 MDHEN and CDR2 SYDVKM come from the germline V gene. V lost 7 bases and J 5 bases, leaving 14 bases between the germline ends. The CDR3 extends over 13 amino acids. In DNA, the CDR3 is TGTGCCAGCATCCCTGCGGGAATGTATGGCTACACCTTC. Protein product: CASIPAGMYGYTF.

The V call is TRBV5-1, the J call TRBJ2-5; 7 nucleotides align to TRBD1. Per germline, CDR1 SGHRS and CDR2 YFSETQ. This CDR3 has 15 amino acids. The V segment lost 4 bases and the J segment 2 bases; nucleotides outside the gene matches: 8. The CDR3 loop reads CASSGYRGNQETQYF. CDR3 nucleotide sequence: TGCGCCAGCAGCGGATACAGGGGTAATCAAGAGACCCAGTACTTC.

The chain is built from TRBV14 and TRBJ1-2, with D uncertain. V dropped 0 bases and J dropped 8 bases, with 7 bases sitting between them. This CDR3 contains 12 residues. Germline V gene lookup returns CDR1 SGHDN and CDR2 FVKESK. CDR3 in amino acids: CASSQDKQGYTF. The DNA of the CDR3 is TGTGCCAGCAGCCAAGACAAGCAAGGCTACACCTTC. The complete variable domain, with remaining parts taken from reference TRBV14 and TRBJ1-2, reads EAGVTQFPSHSVIEKGQTVTLRCDPISGHDNLYWYRRVMGKEIKFLLHFVKESKQDESGMPNNRFLAERTGGTYSTLKVQPAELEDSGVYFCASSQDKQGYTFGSGTRLTVV.

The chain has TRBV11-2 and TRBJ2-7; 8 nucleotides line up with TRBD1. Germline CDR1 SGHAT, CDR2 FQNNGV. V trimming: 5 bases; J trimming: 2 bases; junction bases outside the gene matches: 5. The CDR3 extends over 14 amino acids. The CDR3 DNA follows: TGTGCCAGCAGCCTGCGACAGGGGACCTACGAGCAGTACTTC. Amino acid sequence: CASSLRQGTYEQYF.

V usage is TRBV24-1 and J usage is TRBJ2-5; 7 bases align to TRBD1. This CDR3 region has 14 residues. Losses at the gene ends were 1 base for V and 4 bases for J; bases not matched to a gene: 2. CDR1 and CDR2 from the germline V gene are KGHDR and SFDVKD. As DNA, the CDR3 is TGTGCCACCAGTGATTTTAACAGGGGAGAGACCCAGTACTTC. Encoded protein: CATSDFNRGETQYF.

The CDR3 reads CASSLWAGAGANVLTF. The CDR3 bases are TGTGCCAGCAGTTTATGGGCGGGAGCTGGGGCCAACGTCCTGACTTTC. V is TRBV27 and J is TRBJ2-6, with 7 positions matching TRBD2. Germline-derived CDR1 and CDR2 are MNHEY and SMNVEV (reference sequence). This CDR3 spans 16 amino acids. V was clipped by 1 base and J by 2 bases; unmatched bases: 2.

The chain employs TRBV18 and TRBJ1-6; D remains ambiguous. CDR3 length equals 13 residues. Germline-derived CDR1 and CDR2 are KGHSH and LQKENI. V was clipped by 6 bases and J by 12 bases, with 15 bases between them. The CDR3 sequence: CASSRGSTEPLHF. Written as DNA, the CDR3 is TGTGCCAGCTCCCGAGGGTCTACCGAACCCCTCCACTTT.

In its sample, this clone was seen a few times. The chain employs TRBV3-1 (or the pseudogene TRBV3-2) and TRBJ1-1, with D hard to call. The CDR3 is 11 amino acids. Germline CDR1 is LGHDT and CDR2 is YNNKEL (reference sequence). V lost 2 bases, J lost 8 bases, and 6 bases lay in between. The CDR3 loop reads CASSQQSEAFF. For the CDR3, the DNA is TGTGCCAGCAGCCAACAGTCAGAAGCTTTCTTT.

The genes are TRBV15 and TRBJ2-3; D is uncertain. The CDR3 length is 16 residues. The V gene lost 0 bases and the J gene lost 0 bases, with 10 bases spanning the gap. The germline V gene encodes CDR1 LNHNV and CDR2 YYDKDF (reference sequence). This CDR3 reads CATSRDRGSSTDTQYF. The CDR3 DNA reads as TGTGCCACCAGCAGAGACAGAGGTTCTAGCACAGATACGCAGTATTTT.

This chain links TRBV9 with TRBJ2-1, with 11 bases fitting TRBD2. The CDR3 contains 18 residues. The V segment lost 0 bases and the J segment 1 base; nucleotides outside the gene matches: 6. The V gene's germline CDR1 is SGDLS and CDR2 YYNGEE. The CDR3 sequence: CASSVDTSGRSSYNEQFF. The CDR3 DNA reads TGTGCCAGCAGCGTAGATACTAGCGGGAGAAGTTCCTACAATGAGCAGTTCTTC.

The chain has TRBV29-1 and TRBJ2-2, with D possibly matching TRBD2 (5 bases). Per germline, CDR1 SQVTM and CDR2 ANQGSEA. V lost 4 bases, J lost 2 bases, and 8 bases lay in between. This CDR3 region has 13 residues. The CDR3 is CSVVGANTGELFF. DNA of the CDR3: TGCAGCGTTGTGGGAGCCAACACCGGGGAGCTGTTTTTT.

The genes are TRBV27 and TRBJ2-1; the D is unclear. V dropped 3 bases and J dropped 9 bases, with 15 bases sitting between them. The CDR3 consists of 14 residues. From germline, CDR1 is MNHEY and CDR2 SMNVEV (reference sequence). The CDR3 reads CASSFLVTASEQFF. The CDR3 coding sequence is TGTGCCAGCAGTTTCCTGGTGACTGCTAGTGAGCAGTTCTTC.

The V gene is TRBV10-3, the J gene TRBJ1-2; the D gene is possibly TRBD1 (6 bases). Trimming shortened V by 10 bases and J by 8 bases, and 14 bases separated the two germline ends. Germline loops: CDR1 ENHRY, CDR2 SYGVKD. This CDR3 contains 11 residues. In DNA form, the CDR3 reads TGTGCCACCAGGACAGTATCGGGCTACACCTTC. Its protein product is CATRTVSGYTF.

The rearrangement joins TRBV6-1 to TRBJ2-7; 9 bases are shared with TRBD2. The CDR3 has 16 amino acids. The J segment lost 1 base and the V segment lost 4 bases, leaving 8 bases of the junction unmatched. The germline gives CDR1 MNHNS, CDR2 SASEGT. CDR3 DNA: TGTGCCAGCAGTGTTGGGAGCGGGAGGAAATCCTACGAGCAGTACTTC. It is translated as CASSVGSGRKSYEQYF.

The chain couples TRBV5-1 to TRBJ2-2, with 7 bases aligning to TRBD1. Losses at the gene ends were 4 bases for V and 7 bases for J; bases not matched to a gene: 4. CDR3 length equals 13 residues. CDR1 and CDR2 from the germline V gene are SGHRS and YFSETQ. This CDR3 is CASSTTGVGELFF. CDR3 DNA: TGCGCCAGCAGCACCACAGGGGTCGGGGAGCTGTTTTTT.

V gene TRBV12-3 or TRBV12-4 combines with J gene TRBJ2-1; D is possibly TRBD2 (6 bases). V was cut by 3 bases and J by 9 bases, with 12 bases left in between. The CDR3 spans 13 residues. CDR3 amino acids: CASSLGGVLEQFF. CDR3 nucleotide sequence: TGTGCCAGCAGTTTGGGGGGAGTCCTTGAGCAGTTCTTC.

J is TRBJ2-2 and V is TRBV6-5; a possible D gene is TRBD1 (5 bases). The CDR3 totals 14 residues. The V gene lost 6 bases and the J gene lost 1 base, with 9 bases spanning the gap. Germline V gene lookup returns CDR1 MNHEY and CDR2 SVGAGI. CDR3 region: CASRVGQNTGELFF. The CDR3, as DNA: TGTGCCAGCAGGGTCGGACAGAACACCGGGGAGCTGTTTTTT.